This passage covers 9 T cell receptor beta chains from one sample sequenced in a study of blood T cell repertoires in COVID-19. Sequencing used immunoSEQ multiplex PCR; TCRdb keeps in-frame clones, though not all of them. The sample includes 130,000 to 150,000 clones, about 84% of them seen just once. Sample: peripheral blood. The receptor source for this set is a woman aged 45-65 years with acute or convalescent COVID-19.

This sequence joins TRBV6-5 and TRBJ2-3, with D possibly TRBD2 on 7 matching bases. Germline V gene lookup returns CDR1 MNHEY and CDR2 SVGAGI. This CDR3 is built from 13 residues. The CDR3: CATGQRESHTQYF. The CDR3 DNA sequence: TGTGCAACAGGACAGCGGGAATCCCATACGCAGTATTTT.

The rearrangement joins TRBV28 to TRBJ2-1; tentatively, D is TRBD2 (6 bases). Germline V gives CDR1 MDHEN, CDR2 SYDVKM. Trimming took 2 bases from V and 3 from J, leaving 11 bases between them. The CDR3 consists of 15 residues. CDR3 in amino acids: CASSLPGDFYNEQFF. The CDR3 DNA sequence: TGTGCCAGCAGTTTACCGGGGGATTTCTACAATGAGCAGTTCTTC.

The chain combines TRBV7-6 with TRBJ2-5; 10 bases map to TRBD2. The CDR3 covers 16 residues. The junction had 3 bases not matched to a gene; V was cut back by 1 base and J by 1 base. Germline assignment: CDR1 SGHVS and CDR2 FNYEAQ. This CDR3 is CASSLGLAGLQETQYF. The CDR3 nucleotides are TGTGCCAGCAGCTTAGGACTAGCGGGTCTCCAAGAGACCCAGTACTTC. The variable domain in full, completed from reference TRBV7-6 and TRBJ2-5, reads GAGVSQSPRYKVTKRGQDVALRCDPISGHVSLYWYRQALGQGPEFLTYFNYEAQQDKSGLPNDRFSAERPEGSISTLTIQRTEQRDSAMYRCASSLGLAGLQETQYFGPGTRLLVL.

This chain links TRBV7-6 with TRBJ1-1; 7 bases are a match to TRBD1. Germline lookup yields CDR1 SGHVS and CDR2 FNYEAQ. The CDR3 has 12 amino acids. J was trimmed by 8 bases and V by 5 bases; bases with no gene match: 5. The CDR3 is CASSPQGQEAFF. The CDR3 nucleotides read TGTGCCAGCAGCCCACAGGGGCAGGAAGCTTTCTTT. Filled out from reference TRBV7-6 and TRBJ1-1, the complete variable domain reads GAGVSQSPRYKVTKRGQDVALRCDPISGHVSLYWYRQALGQGPEFLTYFNYEAQQDKSGLPNDRFSAERPEGSISTLTIQRTEQRDSAMYRCASSPQGQEAFFGQGTRLTVV.

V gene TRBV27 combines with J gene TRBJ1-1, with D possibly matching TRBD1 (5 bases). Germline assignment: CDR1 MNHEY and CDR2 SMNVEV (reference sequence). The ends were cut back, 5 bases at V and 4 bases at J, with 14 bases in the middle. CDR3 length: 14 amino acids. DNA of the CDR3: TGTGCCAGCAGTCCACAGGTTGTATCCACTGAAGCTTTCTTT. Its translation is CASSPQVVSTEAFF.

CDR3 DNA sequence: TGTGCCAGCAGCTTACCGACAGCCTCTGGAAACACCATATATTTT. The encoded protein is CASSLPTASGNTIYF. V gene TRBV7-6 combines with J gene TRBJ1-3; D possibly corresponds to TRBD1 (5 bases). Deletions cut 2 bases from V and 0 bases from J, with 8 bases between. The germline CDR1 and CDR2 sequences are SGHVS and FNYEAQ. This CDR3 has 15 amino acids.

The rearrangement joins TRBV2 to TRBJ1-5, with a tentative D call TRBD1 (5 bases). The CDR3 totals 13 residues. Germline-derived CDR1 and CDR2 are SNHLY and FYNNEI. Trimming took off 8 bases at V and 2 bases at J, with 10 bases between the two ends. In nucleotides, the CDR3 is TGTGCCAGCCGAACAGGTCGCAATCAGCCCCAGCATTTT. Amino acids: CASRTGRNQPQHF.

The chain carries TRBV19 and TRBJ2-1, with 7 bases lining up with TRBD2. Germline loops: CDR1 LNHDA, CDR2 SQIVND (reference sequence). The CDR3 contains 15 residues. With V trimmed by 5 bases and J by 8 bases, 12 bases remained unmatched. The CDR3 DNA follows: TGTGCCAGTAGTCTGACTAGCTCAGCATTTTATGAGCAGTTCTTC. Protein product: CASSLTSSAFYEQFF.

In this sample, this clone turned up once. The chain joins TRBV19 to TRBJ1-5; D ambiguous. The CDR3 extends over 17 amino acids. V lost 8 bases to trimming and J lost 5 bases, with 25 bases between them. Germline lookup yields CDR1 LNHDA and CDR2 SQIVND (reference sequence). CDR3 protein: CASAESTLSYYDQPQHF. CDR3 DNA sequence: TGTGCCAGTGCCGAAAGCACTCTCTCATATTACGATCAGCCCCAGCATTTT.